Each of the 19 T cell receptor beta chains below was sequenced from the same sample in a study of CD8+ T cells in alopecia areata (dated by TCRdb to 2016 to 2018). The label giving this sample's time point can be read as: baseline before oral tofacitinib. Libraries were prepared through the immunoSEQ multiplex PCR assay. To provide template for TCR sequencing, every sample had RNA extracted and reverse transcribed into cDNA. In its TCRdb copy, this immuneACCESS table keeps in-frame sequences only and misses some clones. Where compared with another copy, unresolved V genes explain less than half of these, and the others have no known cause. This sample lists roughly 200,000 clones; roughly 65% were detected once. Together, the top ten hold about 1.5% of the sample. The input for sequencing was CD4+ T cells sorted from blood, taken at week 0. The origin of the receptors is a human donor with alopecia areata.

The chain combines TRBV5-6 with TRBJ2-7; 9 nucleotides line up with TRBD2. The CDR3 is made up of 15 amino acids. J lost 4 bases, V lost 2 bases, and 7 bases had no gene match. Germline lookup yields CDR1 SGHDT and CDR2 YYEEEE. The CDR3 coding sequence is TGTGCCAGCAGCTTTGGAGTAGCGGGGGTGTACGAGCAGTACTTC. It yields the protein CASSFGVAGVYEQYF.

The chain is built from TRBV6-6 and TRBJ2-4, with D uncertain. The CDR3 consists of 12 residues. Germline loops: CDR1 MNHNY, CDR2 SVGAGI (reference sequence). Trimming cost V 4 bases and J 9 bases, with 10 bases left between them. The CDR3: CASSSRLAIQYF. In DNA, the CDR3 is TGTGCCAGCAGTTCCAGGCTGGCCATTCAGTACTTC.

This clone was seen a handful of times. The chain uses TRBV29-1 and TRBJ2-4, with a possible D match to TRBD1 (5 bases). The CDR3 spans 14 residues. CDR1 is SQVTM, CDR2 ANQGSEA, per germline. V shed 4 bases and J shed 0 bases, with 10 bases lying between them. The CDR3 DNA reads TGCAGCGTTGTCGGCAGGGCAGCCAAAAACATTCAGTACTTC. It translates to CSVVGRAAKNIQYF.

The gene calls are TRBV27 and TRBJ1-2, with 10 bases matching TRBD1. After removal of 6 bases from V and 6 bases from J, the junction contained 4 bases not matched to a gene. The CDR3 contains 13 residues. Germline loops: CDR1 MNHEY, CDR2 SMNVEV (reference sequence). The CDR3 loop reads CASRGQGTDGYTF. CDR3 sequence (DNA): TGTGCCAGCAGGGGACAGGGGACGGATGGCTACACCTTC.

CDR3 protein: CSANRQGRGEQFF. DNA for the CDR3: TGCAGCGCCAATCGGCAGGGTAGGGGTGAGCAGTTCTTC. The chain links TRBV29-1 to TRBJ2-1; D is perhaps TRBD1 (5 bases). Germline V gives CDR1 SQVTM, CDR2 ANQGSEA. The CDR3 totals 13 residues. The germline V and J ends were trimmed by 7 bases and 9 bases, with 19 bases remaining between them.

V and J are TRBV2 and TRBJ1-3; maybe TRBD1 (5 bases). The CDR3 runs 15 residues. The V gene lost 7 bases and the J gene lost 2 bases, with 15 bases spanning the gap. CDR1 is SNHLY, CDR2 FYNNEI, per germline. The DNA for the CDR3 is TGTGCCAGCACCGACGGGACGGTAACTGGAAACACCATATATTTT. The encoded protein is CASTDGTVTGNTIYF.

This rearrangement joins TRBV30 to TRBJ1-2; TRBD1 aligns across 7 bases. Trimming removed 2 bases from V and 0 bases from J; junction bases left unmatched: 6. Germline CDR1 and CDR2: GTSNPN and SVGIG (reference sequence). This CDR3 is built from 15 residues. CDR3 sequence reads: CAWSTGQVANYGYTF. The CDR3 DNA follows: TGTGCCTGGAGTACTGGACAGGTCGCTAACTATGGCTACACCTTC.

This clone showed up just a few times. V is TRBV29-1 and J is TRBJ1-1; D not certain. This CDR3 has 12 amino acids. Germline CDR1 is SQVTM and CDR2 is ANQGSEA. With 7 bases removed from V and 5 bases from J, the gap between germline ends came to 14 bases. CDR3 nucleotides: TGCAGCGCCCGGACGGTACGGACTGAAGCTTTCTTT. Amino acids: CSARTVRTEAFF.

This clone was seen only once. The chain has TRBV4-3 and TRBJ1-2, with D possibly being TRBD1 (6 bases). The CDR3 extends over 15 amino acids. Germline V CDR1 and CDR2: LGHNA, YSLEER. The V end was cut by 0 bases, the J end by 5 bases, with 13 bases between. Written as DNA, the CDR3 is TGCGCCAGCAGCCAAGAACAGGGCGGAGGGTATGGCTACACCTTC. Translated, it gives CASSQEQGGGYGYTF.

The CDR3 DNA sequence: TGTGCCAGCAGCACCCGACGGAGGTCGTACTTC. It codes for CASSTRRRSYF. V usage is TRBV9 and J usage is TRBJ2-4, with D possibly matching TRBD2 (5 bases). This CDR3 comprises 11 residues. CDR1 and CDR2 from the germline V gene are SGDLS and YYNGEE. Trimming removed 4 bases from V and 15 bases from J, with 14 bases in between. Together with reference TRBV9 and TRBJ2-4, the CDR3 gives the full variable domain: DSGVTQTPKHLITATGQRVTLRCSPRSGDLSVYWYQQSLDQGLQFLIQYYNGEERAKGNILERFSAQQFPDLHSELNLSSLELGDSALYFCASSTRRRSYFGAGTRLSVL.

This clone was observed a handful of times. The chain joins TRBV29-1 to TRBJ1-2; D might be TRBD1 (5 bases). Germline values: CDR1 SQVTM, CDR2 ANQGSEA. The CDR3 length is 13 residues. V lost 8 bases, J lost 2 bases, and 15 bases lay in between. The CDR3 spells CSPGGPANYGYTF. In DNA, the CDR3 is TGCAGCCCGGGGGGACCTGCCAACTATGGCTACACCTTC.

The gene calls are TRBV2 and TRBJ1-4, with 8 bases matching TRBD1. The CDR3 consists of 15 residues. CDR1 and CDR2 (germline): SNHLY, FYNNEI. V lost 6 bases to trimming and J lost 4 bases; unmatched junction nucleotides: 7. CDR3 protein: CASRPDRGNNEKLFF. The CDR3 DNA is TGTGCCAGCAGACCTGACAGGGGCAATAATGAAAAACTGTTTTTT.

This clone was picked up a small number of times. The chain has TRBV7-7 and TRBJ2-6; D is unclear. Trimming removed 5 bases at V and 0 bases at J, with 8 bases between. In germline, CDR1 is SSHAT, CDR2 FNYEAQ (reference sequence). The length of the CDR3 is 15 residues. CDR3 DNA sequence: TGTGCCAGCAGCCCTACCCACTCTGGGGCCAACGTCCTGACTTTC. The encoded protein is CASSPTHSGANVLTF.

V gene TRBV30 combines with J gene TRBJ2-4, with a weak D call TRBD2 (6 bases). The CDR3 runs to 14 residues. Deletions cut 2 bases from V and 7 bases from J, with 15 bases between. Germline values: CDR1 GTSNPN, CDR2 SVGIG (reference sequence). In nucleotides, the CDR3 is TGTGCCTGGAGTAGGGGACTCCCCCCGAACATTCAGTACTTC. Encoded protein: CAWSRGLPPNIQYF.

This chain joins TRBV7-2 and TRBJ1-2, with D tentatively TRBD1 (5 bases). Germline V gives CDR1 SGHTA, CDR2 FQGNSA. This CDR3 contains 12 residues. Trimming cost V 2 bases and J 14 bases, with 15 bases left between them. In DNA, the CDR3 is TGTGCCAGCAGCTTATGGGCGGGGACTGCAACCTTC. Translated: CASSLWAGTATF.

The gene calls are TRBV10-3 and TRBJ1-2; D might be TRBD1 (6 bases). CDR1 and CDR2 from the germline V gene are ENHRY and SYGVKD. The CDR3 totals 16 residues. V was shortened by 5 bases and J by 5 bases, with 21 bases between the two germline ends. CDR3 sequence: CAISREDSTSFYGYTF. CDR3 in DNA: TGTGCCATCAGTCGTGAGGACAGCACTTCCTTTTATGGCTACACCTTC.

The V call is TRBV11-3, the J call TRBJ1-2, with 7 bases identical to TRBD1. The CDR3 length is 13 residues. The V gene's germline CDR1 is SGHNT and CDR2 YENEEA. After removal of 5 bases from V and 9 bases from J, the junction contained 9 bases not matched to a gene. For the CDR3, the DNA is TGTGCCAGCAGCCTGGGACAGTTTGAAAGCTACACCTTC. Translating it yields CASSLGQFESYTF.

This CDR3 reads CASSQDVTGGQPQHF. As DNA, the CDR3 is TGCGCCAGCAGCCAAGATGTAACAGGGGGTCAGCCCCAGCATTTT. V gene TRBV4-3 combines with J gene TRBJ1-5; 8 bases match TRBD1. This CDR3 is 15 amino acids long. With 0 bases clipped from V and 6 bases from J, the junction kept 4 bases outside the gene matches. Germline V gene lookup returns CDR1 LGHNA and CDR2 YSLEER.

This chain connects TRBV7-9 to TRBJ2-2; D is uncertain. The CDR3 loop spans 15 amino acids. In germline, CDR1 is SEHNR, CDR2 FQNEAQ (reference sequence). V lost 3 bases and J lost 5, with 13 bases in between. The CDR3 spells CASSLGGYSTGELFF. DNA of the CDR3: TGTGCCAGCAGCTTGGGCGGATATTCGACCGGGGAGCTGTTTTTT.